Listed below are T cell receptor beta chains from one sample, sequenced in a study of shared T cell receptors in the human thymus. Some clones are missing from TCRdb's copy, which holds only in-frame ones; the method was immunoSEQ multiplex PCR. The sample has a few hundred thousand clones, 85% to 95% seen once. The sample was thymocytes. Source of these receptors: a human donor. The conserved cysteine and the conserved F or W are not part of the CDR3 here. A D gene is named only where the DNA matches it firmly.

>TRBV27|TRBJ2-2|TRBD2
ASSSRSLSERTSGSPGTGELF
>TRBV5-1|TRBJ2-2|TRBD2
ASTSSGEGNGELF
>TRBV5-1|TRBJ2-1|.
ASSLGSYNEQF
>TRBV2|TRBJ2-1|TRBD2
ASSAGAGTSGSSPYNEQF
>TRBV27|TRBJ2-1|.
ASRLDQAGSYNEQF
>TRBV28|TRBJ2-1|TRBD2
ASTKKGVAGYEQF
>TRBV9|TRBJ1-3|TRBD1
ASSPPEDRARSGNTIY
>TRBV5-6|TRBJ1-1|.
ASSFSPTEAF
>TRBV4-2|TRBJ2-7|TRBD1
ASSQGPGQGGYEQY
>TRBV28|TRBJ2-3|.
ASKPRPDTQY
>TRBV7-9|TRBJ2-6|.
ASSATPTGANVLT
>TRBV4-1|TRBJ1-5|TRBD1
ASSLQTGSHQPQH
>TRBV19|TRBJ1-1|.
ASSIVYGGRTEAF
>TRBV4-1|TRBJ1-5|TRBD1
ASSHQGAGQPQH
>TRBV21-1|TRBJ1-2|.
ASSKGRGLTGNGYT
>TRBV5-4|TRBJ2-7|.
ASSFELERQAAYEQY
>TRBV27|TRBJ2-1|TRBD2
ASKPSGGNEQF